The clone carrying this T cell receptor beta chain was seen only once. What went into each PCR as a spike was synthetic TCR analog templates. The method was immunoSEQ multiplex PCR; TCRdb's version includes in-frame clones alone and lacks a portion of them. Of around 47,000 clones listed, almost 85% are singletons. The data derive from a study of PD-L1 blockade in urothelial cancer. At the level of the study: At 3 weeks (second dose) and 6 weeks after starting treatment, blood was analyzed.

The V and J ends lost 4 bases and 5 bases, in that order; junction bases with no gene match: 11. This CDR3 contains 17 residues. Germline CDR1 SGHDN, CDR2 FVKESK. Time point of the sample: peripheral blood 6 weeks after treatment start. Peripheral blood mononuclear cells were collected from every patient before and during treatment, yielding between 1 and 8 samples per patient. The receptor was isolated from a man aged 55 to 70 with urothelial cancer. Sequenced material: PBMCs, taken around atezolizumab (anti-PD-L1) treatment. V and J are TRBV14 and TRBJ2-1, with 10 bases lining up with TRBD2. The CDR3 region is CASSPRIRTSGHNEQFF. The CDR3 DNA sequence: TGTGCCAGCAGCCCCAGAATAAGGACTAGCGGCCACAATGAGCAGTTCTTC. Using reference TRBV14 and TRBJ2-1 for the parts outside the CDR3, the full variable domain is EAGVTQFPSHSVIEKGQTVTLRCDPISGHDNLYWYRRVMGKEIKFLLHFVKESKQDESGMPNNRFLAERTGGTYSTLKVQPAELEDSGVYFCASSPRIRTSGHNEQFFGPGTRLTVL.